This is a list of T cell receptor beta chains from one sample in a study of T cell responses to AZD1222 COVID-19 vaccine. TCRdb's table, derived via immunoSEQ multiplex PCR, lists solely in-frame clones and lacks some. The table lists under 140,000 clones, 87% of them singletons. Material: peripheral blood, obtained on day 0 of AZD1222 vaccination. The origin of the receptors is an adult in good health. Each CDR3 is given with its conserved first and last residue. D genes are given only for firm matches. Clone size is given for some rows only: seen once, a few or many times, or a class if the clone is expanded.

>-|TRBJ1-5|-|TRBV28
CASSSLIGGGNQPQHF
TGTGCCAGCAGTTCACTCATTGGGGGGGGCAATCAGCCCCAGCATTTT
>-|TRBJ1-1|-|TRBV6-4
CASSEELGGRAFF
TGTGCCAGCAGTGAAGAGTTGGGAGGGAGGGCTTTCTTT
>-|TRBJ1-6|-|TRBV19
CASSIMDSNSPLHF
TGTGCCAGTAGTATCATGGACAGTAATTCACCCCTCCACTTT
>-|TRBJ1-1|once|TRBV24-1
CATSAGGGMNTEAFF
TGTGCCACCAGTGCTGGGGGGGGGATGAACACTGAAGCTTTCTTT
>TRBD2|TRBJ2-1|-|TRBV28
CASRPTTGTSGRLIRNEQFF
TGTGCCAGCAGGCCCACGACCGGGACTAGCGGGAGATTAATTAGGAATGAGCAGTTCTTC
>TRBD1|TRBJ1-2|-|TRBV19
CASTLSRDSYGYTF
TGTGCCAGTACCTTGTCCCGGGACAGTTATGGCTACACCTTC
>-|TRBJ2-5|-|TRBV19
CASSRDGTRETQYF
TGTGCCAGTAGTCGCGATGGGACACGAGAGACCCAGTACTTC
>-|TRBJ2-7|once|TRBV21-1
CASFFLGRGEHEQYF
TGTGCCAGCTTTTTTCTGGGGAGGGGGGAGCACGAGCAGTACTTC
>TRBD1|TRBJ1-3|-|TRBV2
CASSEAGTGWMGGNTIYF
TGTGCCAGCAGTGAGGCTGGGACAGGCTGGATGGGAGGAAACACCATATATTTT
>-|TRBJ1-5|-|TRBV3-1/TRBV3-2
CASSQSIGADQPQHF
TGTGCCAGCAGCCAGTCGATAGGGGCCGATCAGCCCCAGCATTTT
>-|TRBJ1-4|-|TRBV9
CASSPAGRVREKLFF
TGTGCCAGCAGCCCAGCCGGGCGGGTTAGGGAAAAACTGTTTTTT
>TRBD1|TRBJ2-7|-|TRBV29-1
CSVARTGGQYEQYF
TGCAGCGTTGCCCGGACAGGGGGCCAGTACGAGCAGTACTTC
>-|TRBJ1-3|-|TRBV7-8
CASSLMTLSGNTIYF
TGTGCCAGCAGCTTAATGACCCTCTCTGGAAACACCATATATTTT
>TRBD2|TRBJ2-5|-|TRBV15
CATRTLAGPGGTQYF
TGTGCCACCCGGACCCTAGCGGGACCCGGAGGGACCCAGTACTTC
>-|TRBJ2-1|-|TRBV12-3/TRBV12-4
CASSFGTQGRKFF
TGTGCCAGCAGTTTTGGAACGCAAGGTAGGAAGTTCTTC
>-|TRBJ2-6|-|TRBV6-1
CASSEAQGSGANVLTF
TGTGCCAGCAGTGAAGCCCAGGGCTCTGGGGCCAACGTCCTGACTTTC
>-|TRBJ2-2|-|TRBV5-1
CASSPPTGNTGELFF
TGCGCCAGCAGCCCCCCGACAGGAAACACCGGGGAGCTGTTTTTT
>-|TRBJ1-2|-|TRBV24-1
CATSDLQPGLKGYTF
TGTGCCACCAGTGATTTGCAGCCGGGACTGAAAGGCTACACCTTC
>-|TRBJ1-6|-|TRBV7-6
CASSFAPGGNSPLHF
TGTGCCAGCAGCTTTGCCCCCGGGGGTAATTCACCCCTCCACTTT
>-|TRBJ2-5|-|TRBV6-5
CASIRAGHSQETQYF
TGTGCCAGCATTCGGGCGGGACATTCGCAAGAGACCCAGTACTTC
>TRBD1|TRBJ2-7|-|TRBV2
CATTKQGANYEQYF
TGTGCCACAACGAAACAGGGGGCGAACTACGAGCAGTACTTC
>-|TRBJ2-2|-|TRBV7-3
CASSLNLPGELFF
TGTGCCAGCAGCTTAAATTTGCCCGGGGAGCTGTTTTTT
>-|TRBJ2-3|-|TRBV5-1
CASSLDGGREDTQYF
TGCGCCAGCAGCTTGGACGGGGGCAGGGAAGATACGCAGTATTTT